The 2 T cell receptor beta chains below come from one sample, sequenced in a study of immune evolution from preneoplasia to lung adenocarcinoma. Sequenced by immunoSEQ multiplex PCR; TCRdb stores in-frame clones only, minus some. The table has fewer than 9,500 clones, about four fifths seen once; the top ten hold 2% to 2.5%. Material: FFPE invasive lung adenocarcinoma tissue. Receptors originate from a person between 50 and 69 years old with lung adenocarcinoma.

The J gene is TRBJ2-7, the V gene TRBV10-2; 7 bases agree with TRBD1. Germline assignment: CDR1 WSHSY and CDR2 SAAADI. The CDR3 runs 15 residues. V shed 7 bases and J 0 bases; nucleotides not matched to a gene: 9. The CDR3 loop is CASMSAGTDSYEQYF. The CDR3 DNA follows: TGCGCCAGCATGTCCGCCGGGACAGACTCCTACGAGCAGTACTTC.

This clone appeared a single time. The chain employs TRBV6-6 and TRBJ2-5; 8 bases align to TRBD1. The CDR3 extends over 14 amino acids. Germline loops: CDR1 MNHNY, CDR2 SVGAGI (reference sequence). With 8 bases clipped from V and 5 bases from J, the junction kept 10 bases outside the gene matches. The CDR3 region is CASRLDRGFETQYF. CDR3 sequence (DNA): TGTGCCAGCCGATTAGACAGGGGTTTCGAGACCCAGTACTTC.